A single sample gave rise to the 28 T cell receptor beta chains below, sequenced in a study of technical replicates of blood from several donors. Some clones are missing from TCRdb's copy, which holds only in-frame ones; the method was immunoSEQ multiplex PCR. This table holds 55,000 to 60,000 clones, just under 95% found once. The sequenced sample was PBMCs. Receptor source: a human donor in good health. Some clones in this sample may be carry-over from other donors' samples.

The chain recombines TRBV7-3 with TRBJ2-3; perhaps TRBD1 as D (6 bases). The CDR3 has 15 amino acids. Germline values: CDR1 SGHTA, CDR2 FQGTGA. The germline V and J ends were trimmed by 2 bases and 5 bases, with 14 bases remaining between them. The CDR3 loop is CASSLGVGAGDTQYF. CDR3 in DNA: TGTGCCAGCAGCTTAGGGGTGGGGGCCGGAGATACGCAGTATTTT.

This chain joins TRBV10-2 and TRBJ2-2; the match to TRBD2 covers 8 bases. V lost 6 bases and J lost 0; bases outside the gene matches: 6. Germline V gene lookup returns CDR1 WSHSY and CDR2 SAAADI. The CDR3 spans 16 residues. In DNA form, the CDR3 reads TGCGCCAGCAGAAGACTAGCGCAAACGAACACCGGGGAGCTGTTTTTT. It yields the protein CASRRLAQTNTGELFF.

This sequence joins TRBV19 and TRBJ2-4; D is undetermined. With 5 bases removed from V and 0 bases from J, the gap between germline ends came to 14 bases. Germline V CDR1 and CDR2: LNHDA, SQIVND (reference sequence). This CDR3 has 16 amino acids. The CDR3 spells CASSFEPTLAKNIQYF. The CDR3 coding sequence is TGTGCCAGTAGTTTCGAGCCGACTCTAGCCAAAAACATTCAGTACTTC. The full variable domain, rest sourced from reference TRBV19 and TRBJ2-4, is DGGITQSPKYLFRKEGQNVTLSCEQNLNHDAMYWYRQDPGQGLRLIYYSQIVNDFQKGDIAEGYSVSREKKESFPLTVTSAQKNPTAFYLCASSFEPTLAKNIQYFGAGTRLSVL.

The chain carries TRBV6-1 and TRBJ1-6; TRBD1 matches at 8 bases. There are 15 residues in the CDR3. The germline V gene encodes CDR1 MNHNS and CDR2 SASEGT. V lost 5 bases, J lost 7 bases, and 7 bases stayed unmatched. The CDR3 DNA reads TGTGCCAGCAGTTTTACAGGGGGTGGGAATTCACCCCTCCACTTT. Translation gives CASSFTGGGNSPLHF.

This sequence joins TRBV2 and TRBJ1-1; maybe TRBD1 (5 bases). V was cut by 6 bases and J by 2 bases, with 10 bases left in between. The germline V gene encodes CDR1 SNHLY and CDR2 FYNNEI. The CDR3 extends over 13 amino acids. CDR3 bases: TGTGCCAGCAGGGACGGACAAAACACTGAAGCTTTCTTT. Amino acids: CASRDGQNTEAFF.

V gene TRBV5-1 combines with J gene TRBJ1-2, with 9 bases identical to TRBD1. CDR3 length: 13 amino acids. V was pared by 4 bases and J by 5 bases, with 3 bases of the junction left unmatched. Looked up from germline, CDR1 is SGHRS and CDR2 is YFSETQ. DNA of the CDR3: TGCGCCAGCAGCCTGGACAGGGGTTATGGCTACACCTTC. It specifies CASSLDRGYGYTF. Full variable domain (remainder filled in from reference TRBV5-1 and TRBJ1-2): KAGVTQTPRYLIKTRGQQVTLSCSPISGHRSVSWYQQTPGQGLQFLFEYFSETQRNKGNFPGRFSGRQFSNSRSEMNVSTLELGDSALYLCASSLDRGYGYTFGSGTRLTVV.

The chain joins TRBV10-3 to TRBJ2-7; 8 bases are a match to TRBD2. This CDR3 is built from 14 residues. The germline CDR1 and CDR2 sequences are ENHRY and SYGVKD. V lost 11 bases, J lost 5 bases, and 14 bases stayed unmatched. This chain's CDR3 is CASGEAGGRHEQYF. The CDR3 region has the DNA TGTGCCTCGGGGGAGGCGGGAGGCCGGCACGAGCAGTACTTC.

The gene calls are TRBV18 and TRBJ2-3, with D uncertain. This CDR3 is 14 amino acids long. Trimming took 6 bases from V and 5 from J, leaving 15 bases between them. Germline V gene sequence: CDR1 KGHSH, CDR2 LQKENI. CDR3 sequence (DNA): TGTGCCAGCTCGCTGACTTACGAAGGAGATACGCAGTATTTT. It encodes CASSLTYEGDTQYF.

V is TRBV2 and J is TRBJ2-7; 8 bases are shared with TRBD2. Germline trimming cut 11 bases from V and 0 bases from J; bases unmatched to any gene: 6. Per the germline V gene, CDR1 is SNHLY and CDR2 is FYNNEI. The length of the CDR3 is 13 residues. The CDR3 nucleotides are TGTGCCGGGCGGGGGGCAGCCTCCTACGAGCAGTACTTC. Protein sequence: CAGRGAASYEQYF.

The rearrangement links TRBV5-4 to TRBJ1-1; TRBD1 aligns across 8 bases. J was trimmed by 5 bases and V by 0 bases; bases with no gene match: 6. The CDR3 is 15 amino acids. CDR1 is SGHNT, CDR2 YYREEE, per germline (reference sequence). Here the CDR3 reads CASSLVQGVGTEAFF. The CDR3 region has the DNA TGTGCCAGCAGCTTGGTACAGGGGGTGGGAACTGAAGCTTTCTTT.

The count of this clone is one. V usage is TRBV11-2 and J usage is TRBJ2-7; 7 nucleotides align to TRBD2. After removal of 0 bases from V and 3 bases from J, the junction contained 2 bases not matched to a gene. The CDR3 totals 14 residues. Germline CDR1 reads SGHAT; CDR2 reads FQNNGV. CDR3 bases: TGTGCCAGCAGCTTAGAAGCGGGAAGCTACGAGCAGTACTTC. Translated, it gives CASSLEAGSYEQYF.

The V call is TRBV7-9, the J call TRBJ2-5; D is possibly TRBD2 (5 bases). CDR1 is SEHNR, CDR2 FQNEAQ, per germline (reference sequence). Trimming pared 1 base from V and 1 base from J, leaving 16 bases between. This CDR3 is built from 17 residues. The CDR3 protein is CASSLVGGRSFQETQYF. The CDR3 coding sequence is TGTGCCAGCAGCTTAGTTGGCGGGCGGAGCTTCCAAGAGACCCAGTACTTC.

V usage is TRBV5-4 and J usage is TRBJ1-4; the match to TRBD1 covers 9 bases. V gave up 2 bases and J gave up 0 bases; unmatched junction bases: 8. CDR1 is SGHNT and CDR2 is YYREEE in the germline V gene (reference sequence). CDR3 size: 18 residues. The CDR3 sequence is CASSLGTGYPSTNEKLFF. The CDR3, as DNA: TGTGCCAGCAGCTTAGGGACAGGGTATCCTTCAACTAATGAAAAACTGTTTTTT.

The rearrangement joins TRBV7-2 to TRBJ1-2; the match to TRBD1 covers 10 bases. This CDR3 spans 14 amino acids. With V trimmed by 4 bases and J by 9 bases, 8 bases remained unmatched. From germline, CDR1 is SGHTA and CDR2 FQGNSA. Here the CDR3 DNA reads TGTGCCAGCAGCTGGGGACAGGGGTTTGATAGCTACACCTTC. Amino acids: CASSWGQGFDSYTF.

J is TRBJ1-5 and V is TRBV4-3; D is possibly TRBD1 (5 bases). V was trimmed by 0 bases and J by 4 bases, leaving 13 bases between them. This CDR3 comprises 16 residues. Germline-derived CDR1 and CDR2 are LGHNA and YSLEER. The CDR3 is CASSQDRQGRNQPQHF. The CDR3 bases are TGCGCCAGCAGCCAAGATAGGCAGGGCCGAAATCAGCCCCAGCATTTT.

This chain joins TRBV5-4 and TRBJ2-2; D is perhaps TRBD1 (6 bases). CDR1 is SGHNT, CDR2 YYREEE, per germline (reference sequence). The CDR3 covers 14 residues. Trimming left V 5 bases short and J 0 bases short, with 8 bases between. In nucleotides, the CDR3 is TGTGCCAGCAGACAGGGAACGAACACCGGGGAGCTGTTTTTT. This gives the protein CASRQGTNTGELFF. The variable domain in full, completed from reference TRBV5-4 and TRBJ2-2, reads ETGVTQSPTHLIKTRGQQVTLRCSSQSGHNTVSWYQQALGQGPQFIFQYYREEENGRGNFPPRFSGLQFPNYSSELNVNALELDDSALYLCASRQGTNTGELFFGEGSRLTVL.

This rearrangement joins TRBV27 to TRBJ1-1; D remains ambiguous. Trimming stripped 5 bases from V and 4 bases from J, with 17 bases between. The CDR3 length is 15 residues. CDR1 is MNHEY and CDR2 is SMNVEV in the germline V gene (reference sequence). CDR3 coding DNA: TGTGCCAGCAGTGCCCTTTGGGCCCGGGGCACTGAAGCTTTCTTT. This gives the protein CASSALWARGTEAFF.

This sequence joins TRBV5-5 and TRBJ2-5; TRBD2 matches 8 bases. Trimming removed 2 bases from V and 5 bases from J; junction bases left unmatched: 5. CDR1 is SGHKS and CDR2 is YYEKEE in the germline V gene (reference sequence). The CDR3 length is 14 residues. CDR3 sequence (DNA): TGTGCCAGCAGCTTAACCACTAGCGGCGAGACCCAGTACTTC. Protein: CASSLTTSGETQYF. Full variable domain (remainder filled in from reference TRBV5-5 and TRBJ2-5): DAGVTQSPTHLIKTRGQQVTLRCSPISGHKSVSWYQQVLGQGPQFIFQYYEKEERGRGNFPDRFSARQFPNYSSELNVNALLLGDSALYLCASSLTTSGETQYFGPGTRLLVL.

The DNA of the CDR3 is TGCAGCGTTGATGGTACAGGGAAATATGGCTACACCTTC. This encodes CSVDGTGKYGYTF. This chain joins TRBV29-1 and TRBJ1-2, with D maybe TRBD1 (6 bases). There are 13 residues in the CDR3. CDR1 is SQVTM and CDR2 is ANQGSEA in the germline V gene. V was pared by 3 bases and J by 5 bases, with 13 bases between.

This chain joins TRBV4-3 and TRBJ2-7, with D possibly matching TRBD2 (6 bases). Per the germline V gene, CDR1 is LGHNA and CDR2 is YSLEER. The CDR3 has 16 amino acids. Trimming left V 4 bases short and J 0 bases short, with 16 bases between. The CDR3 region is CASSPGRQTLSYEQYF. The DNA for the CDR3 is TGCGCCAGCAGCCCCGGGAGACAGACACTCTCCTACGAGCAGTACTTC.

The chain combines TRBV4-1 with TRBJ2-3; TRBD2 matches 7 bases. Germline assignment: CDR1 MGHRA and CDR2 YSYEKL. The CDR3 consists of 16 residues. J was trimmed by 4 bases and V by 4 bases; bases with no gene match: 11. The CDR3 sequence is CASSRARGEGADTQYF. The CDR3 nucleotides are TGCGCCAGCAGCCGGGCCCGGGGGGAAGGCGCAGATACGCAGTATTTT.

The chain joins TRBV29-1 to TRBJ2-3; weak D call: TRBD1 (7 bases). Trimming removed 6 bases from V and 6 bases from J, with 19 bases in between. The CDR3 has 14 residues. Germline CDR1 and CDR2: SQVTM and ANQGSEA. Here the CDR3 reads CSVAGQLEPDTQYF. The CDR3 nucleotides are TGCAGCGTCGCGGGACAGCTCGAACCTGATACGCAGTATTTT.

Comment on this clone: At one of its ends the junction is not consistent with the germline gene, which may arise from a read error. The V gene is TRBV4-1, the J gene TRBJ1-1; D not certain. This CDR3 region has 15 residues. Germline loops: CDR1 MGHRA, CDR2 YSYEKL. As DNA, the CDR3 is TGCGCCAGCAGCTCTATCCCTCGAGGGAACGCTGAAGCTTTCTTT. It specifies CASSSIPRGNAEAFF.

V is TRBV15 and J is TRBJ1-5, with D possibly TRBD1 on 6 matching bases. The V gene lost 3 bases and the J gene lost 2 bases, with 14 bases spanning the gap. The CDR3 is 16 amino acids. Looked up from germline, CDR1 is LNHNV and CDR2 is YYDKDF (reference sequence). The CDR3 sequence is CATSRTSGQGNQPQHF. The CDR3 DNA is TGTGCCACCAGCAGGACCTCGGGACAAGGCAATCAGCCCCAGCATTTT.

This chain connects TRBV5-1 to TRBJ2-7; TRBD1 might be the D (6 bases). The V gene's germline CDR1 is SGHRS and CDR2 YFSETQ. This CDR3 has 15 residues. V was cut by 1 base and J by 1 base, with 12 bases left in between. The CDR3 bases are TGCGCCAGCAGCTTGCACACCCAGGGGTCCTACGAGCAGTACTTC. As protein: CASSLHTQGSYEQYF.

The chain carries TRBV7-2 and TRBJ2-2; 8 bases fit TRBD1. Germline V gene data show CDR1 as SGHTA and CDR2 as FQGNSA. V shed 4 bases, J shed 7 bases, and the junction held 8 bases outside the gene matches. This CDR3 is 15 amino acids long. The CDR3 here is CASSSRQGNIGELFF. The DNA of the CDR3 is TGTGCCAGCAGCTCAAGACAGGGGAATATCGGGGAGCTGTTTTTT.

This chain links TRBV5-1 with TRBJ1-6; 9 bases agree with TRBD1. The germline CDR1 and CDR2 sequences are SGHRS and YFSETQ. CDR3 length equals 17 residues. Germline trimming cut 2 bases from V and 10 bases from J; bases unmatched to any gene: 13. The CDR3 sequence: CASSFGGTGLNRSPLHF. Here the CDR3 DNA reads TGCGCCAGCAGCTTCGGGGGGACAGGGTTGAACCGATCACCCCTCCACTTT.

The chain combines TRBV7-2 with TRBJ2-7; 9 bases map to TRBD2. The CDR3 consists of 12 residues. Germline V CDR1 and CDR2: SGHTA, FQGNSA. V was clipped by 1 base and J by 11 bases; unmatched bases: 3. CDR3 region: CASSLEGGGEYF. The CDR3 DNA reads TGTGCCAGCAGCTTAGAGGGCGGGGGGGAGTACTTC.